This entry features one TCR beta chain sequence. Antigen: not known. V lost 5 bases, J lost 8 bases, and 12 bases stayed unmatched. Looked up from germline, CDR1 is SGHVS and CDR2 is FNYEAQ. The CDR3 totals 15 residues. This entry belongs to a study of T cell responses to AZD1222 COVID-19 vaccine. General observations from the study: White British donors predominated, females outnumbered males, and clonal diversity was possibly underestimated.

Assay: immunoSEQ multiplex PCR; the TCRdb copy retains only in-frame clones and omits some. The sample contains under 130,000 clones, around 94% of which appear only once. The sample was peripheral blood, taken on day 0 of AZD1222 vaccination. The TCR originated in an adult in good health. J is TRBJ2-1 and V is TRBV7-6; the match to TRBD2 covers 7 bases. CDR3 sequence reads: CASSSLATSEDEQFF. The CDR3 coding sequence is TGTGCCAGCAGCAGCCTGGCCACTAGCGAGGATGAGCAGTTCTTC.